This T cell receptor beta chain was identified during a study of HIV-infected patients and healthy controls. Follow-up blood was drawn about 14 weeks, roughly three months, after antiretroviral therapy began. No cell fractionation was done, so the repertoire covers all unsorted peripheral blood T cells. A 2.5 ml peripheral blood sample was taken for RNA. Findings and caveats of the study: Size-matched repertoire data failed to replicate the apparent Gini index recovery after therapy in HIV-infected patients. Healthy control repertoires had roughly threefold more distinct CDR3s than untreated HIV+ repertoires, and higher Shannon diversity.

This clonotype was seen many times. Antigen unknown. The library was designed around alpha chains, so this beta chain is a stray read whose abundance carries little weight. cDNA was made from roughly 470 ng RNA using alpha and beta constant primers. Alpha and beta chain libraries were made separately by chain-specific third strand synthesis with multiplexing indices. Priming off the SP2 site generated the second strand. TCRdb ran MiXCR on the 5' RACE reads and lists one entry per CDR3 protein. The sample records around 8,300 distinct CDR3 sequences, around 6.7% being singletons. CDR3 size: 18 residues. V lost 2 bases and J lost 0, with 19 bases in between.

This sample comprised blood, obtained during antiretroviral therapy. The V and J genes are TRBV12-3 or TRBV12-4 and TRBJ2-5, with D maybe TRBD1 (6 bases). The receptor was derived from an adult with HIV infection. For the CDR3, the DNA is TGTGCCAGCAGTTTATGGGCCTGGTCCCAGGGGAACCAAGAGACCCAGTACTTC. Translating it yields CASSLWAWSQGNQETQYF.